This TCR beta chain was identified in a study of OX40 agonist ivuxolimab in advanced cancers. The assay was immunoSEQ multiplex PCR, and TCRdb's table has in-frame clones only and misses some. The table has about 44,000 clones, approximately 86% seen once; the top ten hold 15% to 20%. The CDR3 is 18 amino acids. V was clipped by 4 bases and J by 1 base; unmatched bases: 9. The germline CDR1 and CDR2 sequences are SGHTA and FQGNSA. This sequence originates from an adult with an advanced solid tumor such as melanoma, head and neck, liver or kidney cancer. This sample comprised CD4+ or CD8+ T cells sorted from blood, obtained in a trial of the OX40 agonist ivuxolimab. The chain joins TRBV7-2 to TRBJ1-6; TRBD1 aligns across 8 bases. CDR3 nucleotides: TGTGCCAGCAGCTCGGACAGGGAAGTAGGGTCCTATAATTCACCCCTCCACTTT. This codes for CASSSDREVGSYNSPLHF.